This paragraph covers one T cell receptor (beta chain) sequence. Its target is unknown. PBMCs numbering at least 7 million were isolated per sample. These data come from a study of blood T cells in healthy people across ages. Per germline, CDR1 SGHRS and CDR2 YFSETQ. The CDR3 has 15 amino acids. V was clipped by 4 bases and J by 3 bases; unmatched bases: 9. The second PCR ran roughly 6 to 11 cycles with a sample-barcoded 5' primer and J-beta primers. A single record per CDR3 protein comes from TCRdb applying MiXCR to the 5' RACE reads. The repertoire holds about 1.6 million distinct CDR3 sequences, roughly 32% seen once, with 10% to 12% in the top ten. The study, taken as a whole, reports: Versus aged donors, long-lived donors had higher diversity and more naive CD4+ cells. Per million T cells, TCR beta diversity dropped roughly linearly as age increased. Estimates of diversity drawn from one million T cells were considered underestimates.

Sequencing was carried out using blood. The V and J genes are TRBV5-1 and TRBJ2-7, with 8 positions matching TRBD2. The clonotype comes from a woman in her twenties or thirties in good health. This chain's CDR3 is CASSLREGGIYEQYF. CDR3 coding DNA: TGCGCCAGCAGCCTCCGGGAGGGGGGGATCTACGAGCAGTACTTC.